This record covers a single T cell receptor beta chain. Antigen unknown. This entry comes from a study of radiation and T cells in renal cell carcinoma. Overall study context: Nephrectomy followed 15 Gy stereotactic body radiation by 4 weeks. Overall study findings and caveats: From baseline, blood top tumor clonotypes peaked at 2 weeks post-radiation. Pretreatment tumor biopsies were lacking, so baseline clonotypes are unknown.

TCRdb's copy holds only in-frame clones and misses some; the assay was immunoSEQ multiplex PCR. The sample lists about 150,000 clones, around 90% occurring once. J lost 0 bases, V lost 6 bases, and 14 bases had no gene match. There are 18 residues in the CDR3. The germline V gene has CDR1 LNHDA and CDR2 SQIVND (reference sequence). Stated time point: blood 2 weeks post-SBRT. The treatment: 15 Gy SBRT to primary tumor, nephrectomy 4 weeks later. This sequence originates from a woman aged 45-65 years with renal cell carcinoma. The chain joins TRBV19 to TRBJ1-3, with 7 bases that match TRBD1. The input for sequencing was blood, taken from a patient whose treatment included radiotherapy and nephrectomy. CDR3 in amino acids: CASRGDSATLISGNTIYF. The CDR3 DNA is TGTGCCAGTAGGGGGGACAGCGCGACGCTTATCTCTGGAAACACCATATATTTT.